This entry lists 3 T cell receptor beta chains sequenced from one sample in a study of neurological immune-mediated disorders. One entry per CDR3 protein results from TCRdb running MiXCR on the 5' RACE reads. This table has more than 50,000 distinct CDR3 sequences, around 24% appearing once. Time point: technical triplicate 2. Sequencing was done on a sample of PBMCs. The receptors were sampled from a man aged 60 to 69 with HTLV-1-associated myelopathy (HAM/TSP).

This clonotype was observed once. The germline gene is not matched at one end of the junction; a read error may be the cause. This chain links TRBV7-9 with TRBJ1-4; the D is unclear. The V gene's germline CDR1 is SEHNR and CDR2 FQNEAQ (reference sequence). This CDR3 spans 13 amino acids. The CDR3 spells CDSNFSSNEKLFF. The DNA for the CDR3 is TGTGACAGCAACTTCAGCTCTAATGAAAAACTGTTTTTT. The full variable domain, in which reference TRBV7-9 and TRBJ1-4 provide the parts outside the CDR3, is DTGVSQNPRHKITKRGQNVTFRCDPISEHNRLYWYRQTLGQGPEFLTYFQNEAQLEKSRLLSDRFSAERPKGSFSTLEIQRTEQGDSAMYLCDSNFSSNEKLFFGSGTQLSVL.

This clonotype was detected ten times or more. J is TRBJ2-7 and V is TRBV6-1, with TRBD1 identical over 10 bases. The J segment lost 7 bases and the V segment lost 7 bases, leaving 7 bases of the junction unmatched. Germline assignment: CDR1 MNHNS and CDR2 SASEGT. The CDR3 loop spans 13 amino acids. In nucleotides, the CDR3 is TGTGCCAGCACTAGACAGGGGGCAAGAGAGCAGTACTTC. This gives the protein CASTRQGAREQYF.

This clonotype appeared many times. V usage is TRBV28 and J usage is TRBJ1-2; D remains unclear. In germline, CDR1 is MDHEN, CDR2 SYDVKM. CDR3 size: 11 residues. Trimming removed 11 bases at V and 2 bases at J, with 9 bases between. The DNA of the CDR3 is TGTGCCGAACCCTCAAACTATGGCTACACCTTC. Translated: CAEPSNYGYTF.